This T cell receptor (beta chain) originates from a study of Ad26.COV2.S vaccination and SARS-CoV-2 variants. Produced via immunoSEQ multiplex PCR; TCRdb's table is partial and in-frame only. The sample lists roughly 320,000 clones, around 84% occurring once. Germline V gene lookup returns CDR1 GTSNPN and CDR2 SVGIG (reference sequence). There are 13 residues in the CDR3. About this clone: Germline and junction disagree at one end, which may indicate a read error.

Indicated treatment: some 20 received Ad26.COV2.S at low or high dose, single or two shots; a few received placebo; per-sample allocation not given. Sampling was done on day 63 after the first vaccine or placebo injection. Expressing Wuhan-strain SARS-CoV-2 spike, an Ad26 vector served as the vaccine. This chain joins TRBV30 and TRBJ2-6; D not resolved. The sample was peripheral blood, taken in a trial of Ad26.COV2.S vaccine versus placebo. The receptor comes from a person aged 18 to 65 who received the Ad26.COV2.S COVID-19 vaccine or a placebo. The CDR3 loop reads CAWSVSGVNVLTF. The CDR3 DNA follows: TGTGCCTGGAGTGTAAGTGGGGTCAACGTCCTGACTTTC.